The rows below give T cell receptor beta chains drawn from one sample of a study of blood T cell repertoires in COVID-19. Repertoires were generated with immunoSEQ multiplex PCR, while TCRdb's copy carries only in-frame clones and drops some. Found here are approximately 220,000 clones, about four fifths of them singletons; the top ten hold about 4.8%. What was sequenced was PBMCs or T cells enriched from blood (not recorded which). Receptors were obtained from a woman aged 45-59 years who had been exposed to COVID-19. CDR3s include the opening cysteine and the closing phenylalanine or tryptophan. The order of the fields is V gene, clone size, J gene, D gene, CDR3 DNA, CDR3 protein. The D gene is left open where the match is weak. The size field is filled for only some rows; it gives once, few, many or a size class.

TRBV6-1	.	TRBJ2-2	.	TGTGCCAGCAGTGAAGGGGGACACGGGGAGCTGTTTTTT	CASSEGGHGELFF
TRBV30	.	TRBJ1-3	.	TGTGCCTGGACAGACAGAGGAAACACCATATATTTT	CAWTDRGNTIYF
TRBV30	.	TRBJ1-1	.	TGTGCCTGGAGTCGGCAGGGTTTGGTGAACACTGAAGCTTTCTTT	CAWSRQGLVNTEAFF
TRBV9	.	TRBJ2-7	TRBD2	TGTGCCAGCAGCCCTCGGGGGGGCCCCTTCGAAGAGCAGTACTTC	CASSPRGGPFEEQYF
TRBV4-2	.	TRBJ2-2	.	TGTGCCAGCAGCCAAGCGGCTAGCGCCACCACCGGGGAGCTGTTTTTT	CASSQAASATTGELFF
TRBV27	.	TRBJ2-1	TRBD2	TGTGCCGCCAGGCGCTCTTCCGGGACTAGCGGGGGTAATGAGCAGTTCTTC	CAARRSSGTSGGNEQFF
TRBV9	once	TRBJ2-2	.	TGTGCCAGCAGCGTAGAGGGCGGGGTTTACACCGGGGAGCTGTTTTTT	CASSVEGGVYTGELFF
TRBV6-5	.	TRBJ1-1	.	TGTGCCAGCAGTTACTCGAAGGGAGACACTGAAGCTTTCTTT	CASSYSKGDTEAFF
TRBV27	.	TRBJ1-1	TRBD1	TGTGCCAGCAGTGGGGACAGGGCTGGAACTGAAGCTTTCTTT	CASSGDRAGTEAFF
TRBV3-1/TRBV3-2	once	TRBJ2-1	.	TGTGCCAGCAGCCAGCGGAATGAGCAGTTCTTC	CASSQRNEQFF
TRBV6-4	.	TRBJ1-2	.	TGTGCCAGCAGCCCAGGGGTTGGCTATGGCTACACCTTC	CASSPGVGYGYTF
TRBV6-5	.	TRBJ1-1	.	TGTGCCAGCATAGCAAGGGGGTACGGCACTGAAGCTTTCTTT	CASIARGYGTEAFF
TRBV28	.	TRBJ1-1	TRBD1	TGTGCCAGCAGTTCCACAGGGGGAGCTTTCTTT	CASSSTGGAFF
TRBV18	.	TRBJ2-7	.	TGTGCCAGCTCACCAGTGGGGCAGTCCTACGAGCAGTACTTC	CASSPVGQSYEQYF
TRBV27	many	TRBJ1-5	TRBD1	TGTGCCAGCAGGGGGACAGGGGGCCTATATCAGCCCCAGCATTTT	CASRGTGGLYQPQHF
TRBV3-1/TRBV3-2	few	TRBJ2-1	TRBD2	TGTGCCAGCAGCCTCGGAGCGGGAGCTGTATACAATGAGCAGTTCTTC	CASSLGAGAVYNEQFF
TRBV19	.	TRBJ1-5	.	TGTGCCAGTAGTATAAGTACGGGTTCAGGCAATCAGCCCCAGCATTTT	CASSISTGSGNQPQHF
TRBV7-8	.	TRBJ1-1	.	TGTGCCAGCAGCACCAAAAGAGAGGGTAGCACTGAAGCTTTCTTT	CASSTKREGSTEAFF
TRBV15	.	TRBJ2-3	.	TGTGCCACCAGCAGAGCAGGGTTTGGGGACACAGATACGCAGTATTTT	CATSRAGFGDTDTQYF
TRBV11-3	.	TRBJ2-3	TRBD2	TGTGCCAGCAGCTTGCGGGGGGCGGGCGCAGATACGCAGTATTTT	CASSLRGAGADTQYF
TRBV9	.	TRBJ2-3	TRBD2	TGTGCCAGCGGAGGGGGAGCGGGGGTCCCCACAGATACGCAGTATTTT	CASGGGAGVPTDTQYF
TRBV2	.	TRBJ1-6	.	TGTGCCAGCAGTGAACGGGGGGGGAATTCACCCCTCCACTTT	CASSERGGNSPLHF
TRBV6-7	.	TRBJ2-7	TRBD1	TGTGCCACACAGGGGGCGAAATACGAGCAGTACTTC	CATQGAKYEQYF
TRBV11-2	.	TRBJ2-7	TRBD1	TGTGCCAGCAGCCAAAGGGACAGGGCTTTCTACGAGCAGTACTTC	CASSQRDRAFYEQYF
TRBV10-3	.	TRBJ1-2	.	TGTGCCACCCTAGGGGCAGCGGGGTATGGCTACACCTTC	CATLGAAGYGYTF
TRBV30	.	TRBJ2-7	.	TGTGCCTGGAGTGCCGGGGGTAGCTCCTACGAGCAGTACTTC	CAWSAGGSSYEQYF
TRBV5-6	few	TRBJ1-2	.	TGTGCCAGCAGCTTGGCGACAGCAAACTATGGCTACACCTTC	CASSLATANYGYTF
TRBV28	.	TRBJ2-1	TRBD1	TGTGCCAGCAGATCATCCGGGACAGGGTCTCGAAATGAGCAGTTCTTC	CASRSSGTGSRNEQFF
TRBV7-9	.	TRBJ1-1	.	TGTGCCAGCAGCGGGCTCCCGAACACTGAAGCTTTCTTT	CASSGLPNTEAFF
TRBV27	.	TRBJ2-7	TRBD1	TGTGCCAGCAGGGTGGGACAGTGGGTTTACGAGCAGTACTTC	CASRVGQWVYEQYF
TRBV30	.	TRBJ1-5	.	TGTGCCTGGACCCTCCCGGGGGGAGGGCAGCCCCAGCATTTT	CAWTLPGGGQPQHF
TRBV11-2	.	TRBJ2-2	.	TGTGCCAGCAGCTTGTCCGGACACCCCACCGGGGAGCTGTTTTTT	CASSLSGHPTGELFF
TRBV24-1	.	TRBJ2-1	TRBD2	TGTGCCACCAGTGATACTAAGGGGACTAGCATGTATGAGCAGTTCTTC	CATSDTKGTSMYEQFF
TRBV29-1	.	TRBJ1-3	.	TGCAGCGTTGAAGATGCCGAGGGCTCTGGAAACACCATATATTTT	CSVEDAEGSGNTIYF
TRBV6-6	.	TRBJ1-5	.	TGTGCCAGCAGTCCGCTTAAACTCCAGGGTTACAATCAGCCCCAGCATTTT	CASSPLKLQGYNQPQHF
TRBV19	.	TRBJ2-5	TRBD1	TGTGCCAGTAGTAACAGGGGACGGTGGCGGGAGACCCAGTACTTC	CASSNRGRWRETQYF